The 3 T cell receptor beta chains presented below share a single source sample, sequenced in a study of blood T cell repertoires in COVID-19. Profiled with immunoSEQ multiplex PCR; TCRdb holds only in-frame clones, not every one. The sample includes approximately 99,000 clones, around 90% of them seen just once. Sequencing input: peripheral blood. These receptors all come from a man aged 50-60 years with COVID-19, enrolled during active disease.

As for this clone: A read error may account for a junction end that differs from germline. The chain has TRBV7-7 and TRBJ2-5, with 7 bases fitting TRBD1. CDR3 length: 14 residues. Germline V gene lookup returns CDR1 SSHAT and CDR2 FNYEAQ (reference sequence). Here the CDR3 reads CASSLTGDSGAQYF. The CDR3 region has the DNA TGTGCTAGCAGCTTAACAGGGGATTCCGGGGCCCAGTACTTC.

For the CDR3, the DNA is TGTGCCAGCAGTTACTCCCGGGGCGGGGAGGAAAAACTGTTTTTT. This codes for CASSYSRGGEEKLFF. This chain uses TRBV6-2 or TRBV6-3 with TRBJ1-4; tentative D call: TRBD1 (5 bases). Germline V gives CDR1 MNHEY, CDR2 SVGEGT. This CDR3 spans 15 amino acids. V gave up 0 bases and J gave up 8 bases, with 13 bases separating them.

This chain joins TRBV6-5 and TRBJ2-2; 8 bases agree with TRBD1. CDR1 and CDR2 from the germline V gene are MNHEY and SVGAGI. The CDR3 contains 15 residues. J was trimmed by 7 bases and V by 1 base; bases with no gene match: 5. The CDR3: CASSYLAGGGGELFF. DNA for the CDR3: TGTGCCAGCAGTTACTTGGCAGGGGGCGGCGGGGAGCTGTTTTTT.